This T cell receptor beta chain is drawn from a study of T cells after yellow fever vaccination. The study, taken as a whole, reports: Just a small share of clonotypes turned up in the CD4 compartment as well as the CD8 compartment. After the booster, approximately 96% of CD4 and 75% to 90% of CD8 primary-response clones were re-detected.

CDR1 SQVTM and CDR2 ANQGSEA come from the germline V gene. This CDR3 has 12 residues. The V gene end was trimmed by 6 bases and the J gene end by 8 bases; junction bases not matched to a gene: 2. This clonotype has a count of ten or more. Its antigen is unidentified. Using its own MiXCR run on the 5' RACE reads, TCRdb lists one record per CDR3 protein. The table includes roughly 79,000 distinct CDR3 sequences, around 7% detected once. Here the sequenced sample was CD8+ T cells sorted from PBMCs, taken 10 to 11 days after the first yellow fever vaccination. The chain joins TRBV29-1 to TRBJ1-4; 11 positions agree with TRBD1. The receptor comes from a man aged 18 to 29 who received the YFV17D yellow fever vaccine. The CDR3 spells CSVGTGGEKLFF. The CDR3 nucleotides read TGCAGCGTCGGGACAGGGGGGGAAAAACTGTTTTTT.